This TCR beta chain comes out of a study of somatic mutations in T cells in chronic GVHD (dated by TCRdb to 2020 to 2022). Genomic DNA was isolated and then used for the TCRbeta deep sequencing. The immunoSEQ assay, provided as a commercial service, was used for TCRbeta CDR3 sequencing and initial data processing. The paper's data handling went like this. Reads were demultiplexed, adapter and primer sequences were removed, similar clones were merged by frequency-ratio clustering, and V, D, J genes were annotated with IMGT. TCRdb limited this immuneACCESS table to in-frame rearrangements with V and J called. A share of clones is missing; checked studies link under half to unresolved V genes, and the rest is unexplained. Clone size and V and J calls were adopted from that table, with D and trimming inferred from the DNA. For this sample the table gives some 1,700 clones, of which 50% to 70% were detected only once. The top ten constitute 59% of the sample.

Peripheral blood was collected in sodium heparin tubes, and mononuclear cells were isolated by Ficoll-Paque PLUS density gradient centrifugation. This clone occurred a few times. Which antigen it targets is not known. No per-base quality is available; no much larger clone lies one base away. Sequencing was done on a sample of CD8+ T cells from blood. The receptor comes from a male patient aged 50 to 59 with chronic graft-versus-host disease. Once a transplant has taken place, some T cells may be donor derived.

CDR3 region: CASSRRGQGKSSTDTQYF. In nucleotide form, the sequence is TGTGCCAGTAGCCGGCGGGGACAGGGTAAATCTAGCACAGATACGCAGTATTTT. The V gene is TRBV19 and the J gene is TRBJ2-3, with 9 middle bases fitting TRBD1. Counted from cysteine to phenylalanine, this CDR3 has 18 amino acids. The kept DNA is CDR3 alone, 54 bases in frame from the first base. CDR1 and CDR2 (LNHDA, SQIVND) derive from the germline V gene (reference sequence). V is pruned by 6 bases and J by 0 bases, leaving 13 bases of the junction without a gene match.